Each of the 13 T cell receptor beta chains below was sequenced from the same sample in a study of cytomegalovirus exposure and HLA in healthy donors. Primers: 60 Vbeta forward and 13 Jbeta reverse. TCRdb's table, derived via immunoSEQ multiplex PCR, lists solely in-frame clones and lacks some. The repertoire holds approximately 59,000 clones, with around 62% as singletons. Sequencing used PBMCs. The source of these receptors is a young man in good health and CMV-seronegative.

In regard to this clone: One end of the junction varies from germline; a read error may be responsible. The CDR3, as DNA: TGTGCCAGCAAGCTGACTAGCGGGGTCCAAGAGACCCGGTACTTC. It specifies CASKLTSGVQETRYF. The chain is built from TRBV7-9 and TRBJ2-5; TRBD2 agrees at 11 bases. There are 15 residues in the CDR3. Germline V gene sequence: CDR1 SEHNR, CDR2 FQNEAQ (reference sequence).

This clone was picked up a small number of times. The chain recombines TRBV25-1 with TRBJ2-5; D is possibly TRBD1 (5 bases). Between the trimmed V and J ends, which lost 1 base and 4 bases, there was a span of 13 bases. CDR1 MGHDK and CDR2 SYGVNS come from the germline V gene. The CDR3 spans 15 residues. CDR3 region: CASSEWGSTIETQYF. The CDR3 DNA follows: TGTGCCAGCAGTGAATGGGGCAGCACGATAGAGACCCAGTACTTC.

The rearrangement uses TRBV11-1 and TRBJ2-7; D is unclear. The V gene lost 2 bases and the J gene lost 3 bases, with 11 bases spanning the gap. Germline values: CDR1 SGHAT, CDR2 FQDESV (reference sequence). CDR3 size: 14 residues. The CDR3 coding sequence is TGTGCCAGCAGCTTAAGAGGTAATCACTACGAGCAGTACTTC. Encoded protein: CASSLRGNHYEQYF.

The chain combines TRBV7-9 with TRBJ2-3, with D tentatively TRBD2 (6 bases). The V and J ends lost 4 bases and 8 bases respectively, with 10 bases between them. The CDR3 spans 12 residues. The germline CDR1 and CDR2 sequences are SEHNR and FQNEAQ (reference sequence). The CDR3 DNA reads TGTGCCAGCAGCTCGGGGGACGTTACGCAGTATTTT. Protein product: CASSSGDVTQYF.

The chain combines TRBV14 with TRBJ2-4, with D unresolved. Germline lookup yields CDR1 SGHDN and CDR2 FVKESK. The CDR3 has 15 amino acids. The V end lost 4 bases, the J end lost 2 bases, and 12 bases lay between the germline ends. CDR3 sequence reads: CASSPAILTKNIQYF. For the CDR3, the DNA is TGTGCCAGCAGCCCAGCAATACTAACCAAAAACATTCAGTACTTC.

This clone was picked up one time. The chain employs TRBV6-5 and TRBJ1-5, with D possibly being TRBD1 (6 bases). Deletions cut 5 bases from V and 11 bases from J, with 16 bases between. This CDR3 has 13 amino acids. In germline, CDR1 is MNHEY, CDR2 SVGAGI. This chain's CDR3 is CASSKTTGSAQHF. DNA of the CDR3: TGTGCCAGCAGTAAAACTACAGGGTCAGCCCAGCATTTT.

The genes are TRBV5-1 and TRBJ2-5, with D tentatively TRBD2 (5 bases). V was clipped by 0 bases and J by 5 bases, with 11 bases between them. This CDR3 region has 14 residues. Germline V gene data show CDR1 as SGHRS and CDR2 as YFSETQ. The CDR3 spells CASSLDSLAETQYF. The CDR3, as DNA: TGCGCCAGCAGCTTGGATAGCCTAGCTGAGACCCAGTACTTC.

The chain uses TRBV6-1 and TRBJ1-1; 8 bases map to TRBD1. CDR1 MNHNS and CDR2 SASEGT come from the germline V gene. The CDR3 is 15 amino acids. With V trimmed by 4 bases and J by 4 bases, 8 bases remained unmatched. In DNA form, the CDR3 reads TGTGCCAGCAGTGTCTCCCCAGGGGGCGGCACTGAAGCTTTCTTT. It yields the protein CASSVSPGGGTEAFF.

This clone was detected only a few times. The gene calls are TRBV14 and TRBJ2-2; 7 bases agree with TRBD1. The germline gives CDR1 SGHDN, CDR2 FVKESK. Unmatched junction bases numbered 2, after V lost 4 bases and J lost 6 bases. CDR3 length equals 13 residues. This CDR3 reads CASSLTGAGELFF. The DNA for the CDR3 is TGTGCCAGCAGCCTCACAGGGGCCGGGGAGCTGTTTTTT.

This rearrangement joins TRBV6-6 to TRBJ1-3; D not certain. V lost 8 bases to trimming and J lost 2 bases, with 13 bases between them. The germline CDR1 and CDR2 sequences are MNHNY and SVGAGI (reference sequence). The CDR3 sequence is 14 residues long. The CDR3, as DNA: TGTGCCAGCCAATCTGACCAGGCTGGAAACACCATATATTTT. Translating it yields CASQSDQAGNTIYF.

This clone turned up a few times. The gene calls are TRBV6-1 and TRBJ1-2, with D unresolved. Germline loops: CDR1 MNHNS, CDR2 SASEGT. Deletions cut 4 bases from V and 3 bases from J, with 9 bases between. CDR3 length: 13 amino acids. CDR3 sequence: CASSAGEYYGYTF. In nucleotides, the CDR3 is TGTGCCAGCAGTGCGGGAGAGTACTATGGCTACACCTTC.

The chain is built from TRBV29-1 and TRBJ2-1; TRBD1 might be the D (6 bases). CDR1 is SQVTM and CDR2 is ANQGSEA in the germline V gene. Deletions cut 4 bases from V and 7 bases from J, with 14 bases between. This CDR3 spans 13 amino acids. CDR3 protein: CSVVGGWWNEQFF. Here the CDR3 DNA reads TGCAGCGTTGTTGGGGGCTGGTGGAATGAGCAGTTCTTC.

The sample holds a few counts of this clone. The chain links TRBV30 to TRBJ2-5; TRBD2 agrees at 16 bases. After removal of 0 bases from V and 5 bases from J, the junction contained 6 bases not matched to a gene. The CDR3 covers 17 residues. Per germline, CDR1 GTSNPN and CDR2 SVGIG (reference sequence). The CDR3 spells CAWSVGTSGGAGETQYF. The CDR3 DNA reads TGTGCCTGGAGTGTGGGGACTAGCGGGGGGGCCGGGGAGACCCAGTACTTC.